A single sample is the source of the 20 T cell receptor beta chains below, sequenced in a study of blood T cell repertoires in COVID-19. Sequencing used immunoSEQ multiplex PCR; TCRdb keeps in-frame clones, though not all of them. The sample lists around 140,000 clones, around 81% occurring once. Sequences were obtained from peripheral blood. These receptors were collected from a woman in her sixties with active or convalescent COVID-19.

The chain's CDR3 is CASSETPGETQYF. CDR3 in DNA: TGCGCCAGCAGTGAGACCCCGGGGGAGACCCAGTACTTC. V is TRBV10-1 and J is TRBJ2-5; TRBD2 might be the D (5 bases). CDR3 size: 13 residues. V shed 2 bases and J shed 5 bases, with 9 bases lying between them. Germline CDR1 WNHNN, CDR2 SYGVQD (reference sequence).

The chain couples TRBV9 to TRBJ2-1; 9 nucleotides agree with TRBD2. The CDR3 runs 15 residues. V gave up 3 bases and J gave up 2 bases; unmatched junction bases: 3. Per germline, CDR1 SGDLS and CDR2 YYNGEE. CDR3: CASSARLAAYNEQFF. CDR3 bases: TGTGCCAGCAGCGCGAGACTAGCGGCCTACAATGAGCAGTTCTTC.

CDR3 in DNA: TGTGCCAGCAGCCCCAGGGGCGGGAGTACGGAAGAGCAGTACTTC. Translated: CASSPRGGSTEEQYF. The chain carries TRBV11-2 and TRBJ2-7, with TRBD2 as a possible D gene (7 bases). Trimming pared 5 bases from V and 7 bases from J, leaving 21 bases between. Germline-derived CDR1 and CDR2 are SGHAT and FQNNGV. The CDR3 is 15 amino acids.

The CDR3 DNA is TGTGCCAGCCCACCTAGCGGTTTTAACACCGGGGAGCTGTTTTTT. Its translation: CASPPSGFNTGELFF. The gene calls are TRBV7-2 and TRBJ2-2; TRBD2 matches at 7 bases. Germline CDR1 and CDR2: SGHTA and FQGNSA. The length of the CDR3 is 15 residues. With V trimmed by 8 bases and J by 2 bases, 8 bases remained unmatched.

CDR3 sequence (DNA): TGTGCCAGCAGCTTAGGGGGTAGCGGTACCACGCAGTATTTT. This sequence encodes CASSLGGSGTTQYF. The V call is TRBV7-2, the J call TRBJ2-3; D might be TRBD2 (6 bases). In germline, CDR1 is SGHTA, CDR2 FQGNSA. There are 14 residues in the CDR3. The ends were cut back, 1 base at V and 9 bases at J, with 14 bases in the middle. Together with reference TRBV7-2 and TRBJ2-3, the CDR3 gives the full variable domain: GAGVSQSPSNKVTEKGKDVELRCDPISGHTALYWYRQSLGQGLEFLIYFQGNSAPDKSGLPSDRFSAERTGGSVSTLTIQRTQQEDSAVYLCASSLGGSGTTQYFGPGTRLTVL.

The chain uses TRBV7-6 and TRBJ2-2; D unresolved. The germline V gene has CDR1 SGHVS and CDR2 FNYEAQ. The CDR3 is 17 residues long. The V gene lost 4 bases and the J gene lost 3 bases, with 18 bases spanning the gap. The chain's CDR3 is CASSSPTLEPDTGELFF. The CDR3 DNA reads TGTGCCAGCAGCTCACCAACGCTAGAGCCAGACACCGGGGAGCTGTTTTTT.

This clone has more than one count but fewer than ten. The J gene is TRBJ2-7, the V gene TRBV3-1 (or the pseudogene TRBV3-2); 7 nucleotides align to TRBD2. Trimming at V came to 0 bases and at J to 7 bases, leaving 9 bases not matched to a gene. This CDR3 comprises 15 residues. Germline CDR1 LGHDT, CDR2 YNNKEL (reference sequence). The CDR3 sequence is CASSQDLAGVREQYF. DNA of the CDR3: TGTGCCAGCAGCCAAGATCTCGCGGGAGTGCGGGAGCAGTACTTC.

The gene calls are TRBV21-1 and TRBJ2-7; whether TRBD2, the table's D call, matches the DNA was not checked. TRBV21-1 constitutes a pseudogene. The CDR3 length is 17 residues. The CDR3 bases are TGTGCCAGCAGCAAAGTAGGTGAGCGGGACCTTCTGAACGAGCAGTACGTC. Its translation is CASSKVGERDLLNEQYV.

This clone was picked up a small number of times. The genes are TRBV9 and TRBJ1-6, with D tentatively TRBD1 (6 bases). Trimming shortened V by 3 bases and J by 3 bases, and 10 bases separated the two germline ends. In germline, CDR1 is SGDLS, CDR2 YYNGEE. The length of the CDR3 is 15 residues. Written as DNA, the CDR3 is TGTGCCAGCAGCGGCGAGACAGGCTATAATTCACCCCTCCACTTT. Translated, it gives CASSGETGYNSPLHF.

V usage is TRBV6-5 and J usage is TRBJ1-2; 7 nucleotides align to TRBD1. The CDR3 covers 13 residues. Germline CDR1 and CDR2: MNHEY and SVGAGI. V dropped 6 bases and J dropped 2; count of bases not matched to a gene: 3. CDR3 DNA: TGTGCCAGCAGCCCGGACAGGAACTATGGCTACACCTTC. It encodes CASSPDRNYGYTF.

In DNA form, the CDR3 reads TGTGCCACCAGTGACCCGGGACAGGGGAATGGCTACACCTTC. It codes for CATSDPGQGNGYTF. The rearrangement uses TRBV24-1 and TRBJ1-2; 10 positions agree with TRBD1. The germline V gene has CDR1 KGHDR and CDR2 SFDVKD. The CDR3 has 14 residues. V was pared by 4 bases and J by 6 bases, with 4 bases of the junction left unmatched.

The J gene is TRBJ1-1, the V gene TRBV7-9; 7 bases align to TRBD1. V lost 6 bases and J lost 3; bases outside the gene matches: 4. Germline lookup yields CDR1 SEHNR and CDR2 FQNEAQ (reference sequence). This CDR3 is built from 13 residues. The CDR3 sequence: CASRRDSYTEAFF. In nucleotides, the CDR3 is TGTGCCAGCAGGCGGGACAGTTACACTGAAGCTTTCTTT.

The chain uses TRBV4-2 and TRBJ2-7; possible D gene TRBD2, 5 bases. This CDR3 is 12 amino acids long. With 0 bases removed from V and 7 bases from J, the gap between germline ends came to 7 bases. In germline, CDR1 is LGHNA, CDR2 YNFKEQ. Here the CDR3 DNA reads TGTGCCAGCAGCCAAGATCGAGGGGAGCAGTACTTC. It yields the protein CASSQDRGEQYF.

The J gene is TRBJ1-4, the V gene TRBV5-4; 10 bases match TRBD1. The CDR3 runs to 15 residues. Germline CDR1 is SGHNT and CDR2 is YYREEE (reference sequence). V lost 4 bases to trimming and J lost 8 bases; unmatched junction nucleotides: 8. CDR3: CASSVGTGAGEKLFF. The DNA of the CDR3 is TGTGCCAGCAGCGTGGGGACAGGGGCGGGGGAAAAACTGTTTTTT.

The chain has TRBV29-1 and TRBJ1-1, with TRBD1 matching over 9 bases. Trimming at V came to 3 bases and at J to 3 bases, leaving 8 bases not matched to a gene. This CDR3 contains 15 residues. Germline V CDR1 and CDR2: SQVTM, ANQGSEA. CDR3 loop: CSVDGQGQPYTEAFF. The CDR3 DNA is TGCAGCGTTGATGGACAGGGGCAACCGTACACTGAAGCTTTCTTT. Complete variable domain (other parts from reference TRBV29-1 and TRBJ1-1): SAVISQKPSRDICQRGTSLTIQCQVDSQVTMMFWYRQQPGQSLTLIATANQGSEATYESGFVIDKFPISRPNLTFSTLTVSNMSPEDSSIYLCSVDGQGQPYTEAFFGQGTRLTVV.

The chain couples TRBV5-1 to TRBJ2-6, with 10 bases fitting TRBD1. Germline CDR1 reads SGHRS; CDR2 reads YFSETQ. CDR3 size: 18 residues. V gave up 2 bases and J gave up 1 base; unmatched junction bases: 6. The CDR3 DNA sequence: TGCGCCAGCAGCTTCCAGGGACAGGGGAGTTCTGGGGCCAACGTCCTGACTTTC. Translated: CASSFQGQGSSGANVLTF.

The table lists this clone with a count of one. This chain joins TRBV4-2 and TRBJ2-1; D may be TRBD2 (5 bases). Trimming shortened V by 4 bases and J by 0 bases, and 19 bases separated the two germline ends. This CDR3 is built from 18 residues. Germline assignment: CDR1 LGHNA and CDR2 YNFKEQ. This chain's CDR3 is CASSRNPFSGSSYNEQFF. DNA of the CDR3: TGTGCCAGCAGCCGAAACCCTTTCAGCGGTAGCTCCTACAATGAGCAGTTCTTC.

This chain links TRBV7-8 with TRBJ2-6; D perhaps matches TRBD1 (6 bases). The CDR3 is made up of 15 amino acids. The V end was cut by 5 bases, the J end by 1 base, with 9 bases between. Germline CDR1 SGHVS, CDR2 FQNEAQ. The chain's CDR3 is CASSNGQSGANVLTF. CDR3 in DNA: TGTGCCAGCAGCAATGGACAGTCTGGGGCCAACGTCCTGACTTTC.

V gene TRBV30 combines with J gene TRBJ1-2; tentatively, D is TRBD1 (6 bases). Trimming removed 2 bases at V and 4 bases at J, with 14 bases between. This CDR3 contains 14 residues. Germline V CDR1 and CDR2: GTSNPN, SVGIG (reference sequence). CDR3 sequence reads: CAWSHDRSFYGYTF. Here the CDR3 DNA reads TGTGCCTGGAGTCACGACAGGTCCTTCTATGGCTACACCTTC.

This clone was counted only a few times. V gene TRBV7-2 combines with J gene TRBJ2-2, with TRBD1 identical over 8 bases. The CDR3 totals 14 residues. After removal of 5 bases from V and 7 bases from J, the junction contained 6 bases not matched to a gene. Germline CDR1 SGHTA, CDR2 FQGNSA. The CDR3 spells CASSVGQGGGELFF. The DNA of the CDR3 is TGTGCCAGCAGCGTTGGACAGGGTGGCGGGGAGCTGTTTTTT.